Listed below are T cell receptor beta chains from one sample, sequenced in a study of CD8+CD57+ T cells in acquired aplastic anemia. A single record per CDR3 protein comes from TCRdb applying MiXCR to the reads. This sample has around 430,000 distinct CDR3 sequences, with 25% to 40% found just once. Sample: sorted CD4+, CD8+, or CD8+CD57+ T cells (not recorded which) from PBMCs. These receptors were obtained from a human donor with aplastic anemia. Each CDR3 is given with its conserved first and last residue. Only some rows state a clone size, as once, few, many or a class for expanded clones.

j_call v_call clone_size cdr3_length cdr3_aa
TRBJ1-3 TRBV19 - 15 CASRATLSSGSTIYF
TRBJ1-6 TRBV28 - 15 CASSFGGRSNSPLHF
TRBJ2-1 TRBV6-1 few 14 CASTIDPGYNEQFF
TRBJ2-2 TRBV5-1 - 13 CASSSQGTGELFF
TRBJ2-1 TRBV29-1 many 11 CSVFATNEQFF
TRBJ1-6 TRBV14 many 15 CASSQQTGANSPLHF
TRBJ1-2 TRBV4-2 - 15 CASSQAGTINYGYTF
TRBJ1-2 TRBV12-3/TRBV12-4 few 14 CASTPDPPAGGYTF
TRBJ1-6 TRBV5-1 few 14 CASSLKGENSPLHF
TRBJ2-7 TRBV10-3 - 13 CAITAGSLYEQYF
TRBJ2-3 TRBV20-1 - 14 CSARGTGSTDTQYF
TRBJ2-6 TRBV5-4 few 20 CASSLARDIEKSSGANVLTF
TRBJ2-7 TRBV27 few 13 CASSQRGSSEQYF
TRBJ2-1 TRBV11-2 few 15 CASSADRGSYNEQFF
TRBJ2-6 TRBV9 - 19 CASSNAGTAFRSGANVLTF
TRBJ2-1 TRBV25-1 - 14 CASSARAGNNEQFF
TRBJ1-1 TRBV12-3/TRBV12-4 few 13 CASSQGVDTEAFF
TRBJ1-2 TRBV5-6 - 17 CASNLQSRVLRGYGYTF
TRBJ1-6 TRBV30 many 11 CARTAGGRLHF
TRBJ2-3 TRBV10-3 - 17 CAIGRTYPPGPADTQYF
TRBJ2-1 TRBV3-1 once 16 CASSQAPGLAGNEQFF
TRBJ1-5 TRBV7-3 many 13 CASSFGVGQPQHF
TRBJ1-5 TRBV27 many 12 CASSRENQPQHF
TRBJ2-5 TRBV30 - 12 CAWSARQETQYF
TRBJ1-3 TRBV7-2 many 11 CASSFRNTIYF
TRBJ2-7 TRBV7-3 - 13 CASSIPGLHEQYF
TRBJ1-2 TRBV25-1 - 15 CASRSNHGTGDGYTF
TRBJ2-2 TRBV11-1 few 16 CASSLDWGANTGELFF
TRBJ1-6 TRBV28 - 15 CASTRTGGSDSPLHF
TRBJ1-2 TRBV5-1 many 16 CASSLAVGGADYGYTF
TRBJ1-6 TRBV20-1 many 14 CSARAGTGISPLHF
TRBJ1-2 TRBV10-2 - 14 CASSRQALPIGYTF
TRBJ1-4 TRBV20-1 - 15 CSARDQRVGDEKLFF
TRBJ2-1 TRBV5-4 - 18 CASSLFPPGQDRWDEQFF
TRBJ2-7 TRBV5-4 few 13 CASSFGTMVEQYF
TRBJ2-7 TRBV9 few 15 CASSETGTGIYEQYF
TRBJ2-7 TRBV20-1 - 15 CSASLEAGGAYEQYF
TRBJ1-5 TRBV15 many 17 CATSREGTGERGQPQHF
TRBJ2-3 TRBV12-3/TRBV12-4 - 15 CASRPSGTSGDTQYF
TRBJ2-2 TRBV10-1 many 16 CASSEIRDPVTGELFF
TRBJ1-1 TRBV19 - 16 CASSMVRAPLNTEAFF
TRBJ1-5 TRBV12-3/TRBV12-4 many 14 CASSTRGSNQPQHF
TRBJ2-5 TRBV20-1 - 14 CSATRLAGGETQYF
TRBJ2-3 TRBV19 many 15 CASSITAGPSDTQYF
TRBJ2-1 TRBV20-1 few 16 CSARDGVAGTYNEQFF
TRBJ2-5 TRBV7-3 - 14 CASSGRDRLETQYF
TRBJ2-2 TRBV29-1 many 13 CSVVVSNTGELFF
TRBJ1-1 TRBV12-3/TRBV12-4 - 11 CASSLGFGAFF
TRBJ1-5 TRBV19 - 16 CASSLRRGDSNQPQHF
TRBJ1-2 TRBV6-1 - 15 CASSSPPPLPYGYTF
TRBJ2-7 TRBV9 - 15 CASSVDQANSYEQYF
TRBJ1-1 TRBV12-3/TRBV12-4 - 11 CASRAGSEAFF
TRBJ1-6 TRBV20-1 once 15 CSAAGTGDNNSPLHF
TRBJ1-3 TRBV5-4 - 13 CASSPPVGNTIYF
TRBJ2-3 TRBV6-6 few 14 CASIDRGLGDTQYF
TRBJ2-7 TRBV14 many 14 CASSQLTCLYEQYF
TRBJ1-1 TRBV5-1 few 14 CASSFNPLNTEAFF